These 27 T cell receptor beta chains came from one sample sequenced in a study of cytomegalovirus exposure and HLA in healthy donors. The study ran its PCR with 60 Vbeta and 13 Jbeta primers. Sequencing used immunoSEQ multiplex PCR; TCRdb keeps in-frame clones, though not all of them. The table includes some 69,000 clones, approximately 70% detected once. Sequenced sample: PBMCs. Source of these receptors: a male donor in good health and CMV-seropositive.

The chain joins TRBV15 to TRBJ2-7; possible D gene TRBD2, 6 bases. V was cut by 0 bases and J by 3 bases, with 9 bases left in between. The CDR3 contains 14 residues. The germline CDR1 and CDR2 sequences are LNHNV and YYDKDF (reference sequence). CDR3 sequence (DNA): TGTGCCACCAGCAGAGATCAGGGACTCTACGAGCAGTACTTC. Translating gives CATSRDQGLYEQYF. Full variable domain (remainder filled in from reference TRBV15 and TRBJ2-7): DAMVIQNPRYQVTQFGKPVTLSCSQTLNHNVMYWYQQKSSQAPKLLFHYYDKDFNNEADTPDNFQSRRPNTSFCFLDIRSPGLGDTAMYLCATSRDQGLYEQYFGPGTRLTVT.

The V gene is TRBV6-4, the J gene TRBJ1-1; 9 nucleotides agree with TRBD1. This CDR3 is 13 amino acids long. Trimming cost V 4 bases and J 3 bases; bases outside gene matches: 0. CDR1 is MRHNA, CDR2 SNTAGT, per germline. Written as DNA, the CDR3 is TGTGCCAGCAGTGGGGACAGGGACACTGAAGCTTTCTTT. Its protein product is CASSGDRDTEAFF.

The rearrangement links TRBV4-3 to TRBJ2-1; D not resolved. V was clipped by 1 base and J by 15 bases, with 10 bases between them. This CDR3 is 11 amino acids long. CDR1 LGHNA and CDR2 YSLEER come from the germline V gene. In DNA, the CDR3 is TGCGCCAGCAGCCAAGCAGAGAACAGGTTCTTC. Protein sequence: CASSQAENRFF.

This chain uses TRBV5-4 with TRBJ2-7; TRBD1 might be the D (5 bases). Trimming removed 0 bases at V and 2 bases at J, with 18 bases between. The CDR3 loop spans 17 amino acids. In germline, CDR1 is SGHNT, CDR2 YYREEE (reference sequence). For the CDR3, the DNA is TGTGCCAGCAGCTTGGGATTAGGGGCAGGAGCGACCTACGAGCAGTACTTC. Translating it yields CASSLGLGAGATYEQYF.

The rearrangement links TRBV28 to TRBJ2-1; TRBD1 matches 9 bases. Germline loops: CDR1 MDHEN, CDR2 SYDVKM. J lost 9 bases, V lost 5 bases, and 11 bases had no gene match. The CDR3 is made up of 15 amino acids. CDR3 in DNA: TGTGCCAGCAGTACGCCGGGACAGGGATGGGTTGAGCAGTTCTTC. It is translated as CASSTPGQGWVEQFF. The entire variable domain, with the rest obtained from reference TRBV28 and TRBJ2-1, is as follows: DVKVTQSSRYLVKRTGEKVFLECVQDMDHENMFWYRQDPGLGLRLIYFSYDVKMKEKGDIPEGYSVSREKKERFSLILESASTNQTSMYLCASSTPGQGWVEQFFGPGTRLTVL.

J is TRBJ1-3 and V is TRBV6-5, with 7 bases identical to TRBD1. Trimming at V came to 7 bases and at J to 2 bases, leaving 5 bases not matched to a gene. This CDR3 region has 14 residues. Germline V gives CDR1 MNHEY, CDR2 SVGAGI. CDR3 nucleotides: TGTGCCAGCAAAAGAACAGGGGCTGGAAACACCATATATTTT. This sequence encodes CASKRTGAGNTIYF.

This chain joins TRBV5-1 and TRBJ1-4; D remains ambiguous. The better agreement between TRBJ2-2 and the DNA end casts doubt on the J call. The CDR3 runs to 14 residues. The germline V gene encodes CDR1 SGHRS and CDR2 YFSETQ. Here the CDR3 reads CASSLARLRGELFF. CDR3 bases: TGCGCCAGCAGCTTGGCCAGACTCAGGGGGGAGCTGTTTTTT.

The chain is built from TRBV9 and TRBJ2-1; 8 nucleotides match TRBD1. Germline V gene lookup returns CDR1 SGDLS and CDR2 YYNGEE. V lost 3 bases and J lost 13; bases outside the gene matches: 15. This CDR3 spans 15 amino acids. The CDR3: CASSARGGTQGDQFF. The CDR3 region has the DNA TGTGCCAGCAGCGCGAGAGGGGGGACACAGGGGGATCAGTTCTTC.

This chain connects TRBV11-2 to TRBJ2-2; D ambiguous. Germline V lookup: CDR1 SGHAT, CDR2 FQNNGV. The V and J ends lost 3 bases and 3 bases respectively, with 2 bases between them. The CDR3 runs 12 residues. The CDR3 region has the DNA TGTGCCAGCAGCTTCGACACCGGGGAGCTGTTTTTT. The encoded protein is CASSFDTGELFF.

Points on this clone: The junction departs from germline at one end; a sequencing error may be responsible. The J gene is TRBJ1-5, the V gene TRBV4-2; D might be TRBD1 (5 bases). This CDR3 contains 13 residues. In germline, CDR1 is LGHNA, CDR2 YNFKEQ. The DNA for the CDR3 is TGTGCCAGCAGCCAAGGGGGGGATCAACCCCAGCATTTT. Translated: CASSQGGDQPQHF.

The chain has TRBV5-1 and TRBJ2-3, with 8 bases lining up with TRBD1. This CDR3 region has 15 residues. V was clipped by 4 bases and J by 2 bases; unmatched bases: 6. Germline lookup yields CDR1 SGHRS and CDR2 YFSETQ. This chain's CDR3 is CASSNGQGLTDTQYF. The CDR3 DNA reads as TGCGCCAGCAGCAACGGACAGGGCCTCACAGATACGCAGTATTTT. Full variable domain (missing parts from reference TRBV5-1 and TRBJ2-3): KAGVTQTPRYLIKTRGQQVTLSCSPISGHRSVSWYQQTPGQGLQFLFEYFSETQRNKGNFPGRFSGRQFSNSRSEMNVSTLELGDSALYLCASSNGQGLTDTQYFGPGTRLTVL.

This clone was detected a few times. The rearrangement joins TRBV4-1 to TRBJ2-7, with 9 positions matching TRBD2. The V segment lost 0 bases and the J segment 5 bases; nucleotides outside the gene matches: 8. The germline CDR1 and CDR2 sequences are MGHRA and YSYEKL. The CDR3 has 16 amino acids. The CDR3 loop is CASSQEGSGSINEQYF. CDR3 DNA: TGCGCCAGCAGCCAAGAGGGTAGCGGGAGTATCAACGAGCAGTACTTC.

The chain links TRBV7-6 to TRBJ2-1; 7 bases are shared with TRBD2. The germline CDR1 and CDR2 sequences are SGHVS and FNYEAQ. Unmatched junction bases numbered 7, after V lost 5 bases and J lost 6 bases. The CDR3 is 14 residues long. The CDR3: CASSPGLGPNEQFF. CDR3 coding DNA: TGTGCCAGCAGCCCCGGACTAGGTCCCAATGAGCAGTTCTTC. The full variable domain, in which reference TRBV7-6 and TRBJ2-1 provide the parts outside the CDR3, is GAGVSQSPRYKVTKRGQDVALRCDPISGHVSLYWYRQALGQGPEFLTYFNYEAQQDKSGLPNDRFSAERPEGSISTLTIQRTEQRDSAMYRCASSPGLGPNEQFFGPGTRLTVL.

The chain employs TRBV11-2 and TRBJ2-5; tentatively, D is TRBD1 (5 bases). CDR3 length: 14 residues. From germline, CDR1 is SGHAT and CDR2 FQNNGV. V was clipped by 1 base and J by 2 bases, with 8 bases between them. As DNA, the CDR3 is TGTGCCAGCAGCTTAGCGACAGTTCAAGAGACCCAGTACTTC. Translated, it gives CASSLATVQETQYF. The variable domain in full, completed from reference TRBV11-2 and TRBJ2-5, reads EAGVAQSPRYKIIEKRQSVAFWCNPISGHATLYWYQQILGQGPKLLIQFQNNGVVDDSQLPKDRFSAERLKGVDSTLKIQPAKLEDSAVYLCASSLATVQETQYFGPGTRLLVL.

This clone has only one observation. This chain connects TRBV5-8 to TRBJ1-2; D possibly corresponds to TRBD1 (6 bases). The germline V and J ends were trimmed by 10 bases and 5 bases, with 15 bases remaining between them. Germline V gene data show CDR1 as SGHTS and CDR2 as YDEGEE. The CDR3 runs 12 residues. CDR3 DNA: TGTGCCGAAGGAAGGACAGTATATGGCTACACCTTC. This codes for CAEGRTVYGYTF.

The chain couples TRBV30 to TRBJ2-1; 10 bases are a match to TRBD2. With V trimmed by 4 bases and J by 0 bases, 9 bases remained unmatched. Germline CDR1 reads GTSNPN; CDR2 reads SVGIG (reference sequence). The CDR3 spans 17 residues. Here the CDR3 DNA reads TGTGCCTGGACCTCTAGCGGGAGTTCCTTCTCCTACAATGAGCAGTTCTTC. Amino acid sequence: CAWTSSGSSFSYNEQFF.

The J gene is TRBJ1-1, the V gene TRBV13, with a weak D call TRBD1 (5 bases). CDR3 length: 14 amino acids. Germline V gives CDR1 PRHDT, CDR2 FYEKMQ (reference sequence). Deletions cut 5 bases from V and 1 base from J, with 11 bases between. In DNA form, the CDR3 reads TGTGCCAGCAGCCCGACAGCAGGGAACACTGAAGCTTTCTTT. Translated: CASSPTAGNTEAFF.

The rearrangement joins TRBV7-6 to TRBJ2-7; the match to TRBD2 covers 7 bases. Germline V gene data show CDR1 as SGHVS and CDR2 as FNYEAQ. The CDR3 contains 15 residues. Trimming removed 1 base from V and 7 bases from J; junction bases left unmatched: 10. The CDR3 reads CASSLEQGGVLEQYF. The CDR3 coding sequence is TGTGCCAGCAGCTTAGAGCAGGGAGGGGTTCTTGAGCAGTACTTC.

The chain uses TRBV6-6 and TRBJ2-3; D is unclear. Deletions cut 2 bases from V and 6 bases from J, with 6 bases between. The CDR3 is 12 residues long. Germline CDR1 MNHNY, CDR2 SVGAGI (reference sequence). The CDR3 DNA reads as TGTGCCAGCAGTTACCAAGAGGATACGCAGTATTTT. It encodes CASSYQEDTQYF.

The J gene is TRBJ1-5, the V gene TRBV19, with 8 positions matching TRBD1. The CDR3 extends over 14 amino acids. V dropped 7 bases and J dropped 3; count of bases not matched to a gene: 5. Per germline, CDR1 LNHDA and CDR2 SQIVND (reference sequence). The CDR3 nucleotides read TGTGCCAGTAAGGACAGGGAGGCCAATCAGCCCCAGCATTTT. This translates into CASKDREANQPQHF. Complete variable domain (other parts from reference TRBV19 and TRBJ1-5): DGGITQSPKYLFRKEGQNVTLSCEQNLNHDAMYWYRQDPGQGLRLIYYSQIVNDFQKGDIAEGYSVSREKKESFPLTVTSAQKNPTAFYLCASKDREANQPQHFGDGTRLSIL.

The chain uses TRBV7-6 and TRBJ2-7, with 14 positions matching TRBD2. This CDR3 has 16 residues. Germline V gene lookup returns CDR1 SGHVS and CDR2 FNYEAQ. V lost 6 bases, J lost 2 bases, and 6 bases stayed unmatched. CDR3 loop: CASSGLAGGSPYEQYF. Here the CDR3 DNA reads TGTGCCAGCAGTGGACTAGCGGGAGGTTCGCCCTACGAGCAGTACTTC.

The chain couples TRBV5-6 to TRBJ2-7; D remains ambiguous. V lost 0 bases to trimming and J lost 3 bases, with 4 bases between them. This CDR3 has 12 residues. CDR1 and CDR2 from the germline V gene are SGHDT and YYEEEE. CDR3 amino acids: CASSLVSYEQYF. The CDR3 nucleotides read TGTGCCAGCAGCTTGGTCAGCTACGAGCAGTACTTC. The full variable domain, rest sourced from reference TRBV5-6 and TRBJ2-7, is DAGVTQSPTHLIKTRGQQVTLRCSPKSGHDTVSWYQQALGQGPQFIFQYYEEEERQRGNFPDRFSGHQFPNYSSELNVNALLLGDSALYLCASSLVSYEQYFGPGTRLTVT.

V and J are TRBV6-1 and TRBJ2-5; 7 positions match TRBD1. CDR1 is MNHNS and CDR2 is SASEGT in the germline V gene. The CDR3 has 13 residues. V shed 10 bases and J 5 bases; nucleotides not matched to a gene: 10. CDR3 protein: CATNYRGGETQYF. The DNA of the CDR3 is TGTGCCACGAACTACAGGGGCGGGGAGACCCAGTACTTC.

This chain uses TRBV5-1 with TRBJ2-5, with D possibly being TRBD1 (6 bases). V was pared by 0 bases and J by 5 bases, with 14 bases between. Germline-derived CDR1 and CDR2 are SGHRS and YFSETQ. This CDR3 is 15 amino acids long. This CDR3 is CASSLVSGETETQYF. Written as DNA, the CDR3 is TGCGCCAGCAGCTTGGTGTCAGGGGAGACGGAGACCCAGTACTTC.

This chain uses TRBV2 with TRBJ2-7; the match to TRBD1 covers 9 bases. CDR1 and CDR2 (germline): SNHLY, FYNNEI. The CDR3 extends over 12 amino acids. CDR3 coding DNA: TGTGTCACAGGGGGCACCTCCTACGAGCAGTACTTC. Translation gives CVTGGTSYEQYF.

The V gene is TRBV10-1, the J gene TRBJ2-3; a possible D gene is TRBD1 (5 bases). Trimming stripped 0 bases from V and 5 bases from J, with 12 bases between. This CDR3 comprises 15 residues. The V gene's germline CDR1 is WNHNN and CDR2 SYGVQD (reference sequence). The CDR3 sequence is CASSESPRGKDTQYF. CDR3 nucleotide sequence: TGCGCCAGCAGTGAGTCGCCTAGGGGAAAAGATACGCAGTATTTT.

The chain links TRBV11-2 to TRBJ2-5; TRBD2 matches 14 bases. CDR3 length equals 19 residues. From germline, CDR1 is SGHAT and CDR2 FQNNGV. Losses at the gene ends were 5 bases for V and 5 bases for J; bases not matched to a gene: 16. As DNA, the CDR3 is TGTGCCAGCAGCCCCGGACTAGCGGGGGGTTCCGGTTTCCGGGAGACCCAGTACTTC. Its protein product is CASSPGLAGGSGFRETQYF. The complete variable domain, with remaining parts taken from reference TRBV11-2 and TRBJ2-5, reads EAGVAQSPRYKIIEKRQSVAFWCNPISGHATLYWYQQILGQGPKLLIQFQNNGVVDDSQLPKDRFSAERLKGVDSTLKIQPAKLEDSAVYLCASSPGLAGGSGFRETQYFGPGTRLLVL.